The clone carrying this TCR beta chain was observed at least ten times. The antigen remains undetermined. The source of the sample is a study of neurological immune-mediated disorders. Overall study results and limits: Among expanded clones, no CDR3 amino acid sequences were shared across subjects, a pattern suggesting private repertoires in all groups.

TCRdb re-analysed the 5' RACE reads in MiXCR, keeping a single row per CDR3 protein. There are more than 55,000 distinct CDR3 sequences in the sample; about 10% occur only once, and approximately 13% lies in the top ten. Germline V lookup: CDR1 LNHDA, CDR2 SQIVND (reference sequence). The CDR3 runs 16 residues. Trimming cost V 5 bases and J 2 bases; bases outside gene matches: 9. Described time point: longitudinal time-point 2. 2 million unsorted PBMCs were stored in RNAlater at -80 °C before RNA extraction. The sequence was collected from a man aged 30-40 years in good health. Sequenced sample: PBMCs. The chain links TRBV19 to TRBJ2-1; 7 bases are shared with TRBD2. CDR3 protein: CASSLGAGAPYNEQFF. In DNA, the CDR3 is TGTGCCAGTAGTTTAGGTGCGGGAGCCCCCTACAATGAGCAGTTCTTC.